These 10 T cell receptor beta chains share one sample of origin, sequenced in a study of blood T cell repertoires in COVID-19. Method: immunoSEQ multiplex PCR; TCRdb's copy keeps in-frame clones and lacks some. The sample has approximately 90,000 clones; about 85% are singletons. The sample taken for sequencing was peripheral blood. The receptors come from a human donor in a cohort sampled during active COVID-19.

The chain links TRBV27 to TRBJ2-3, with a possible D match to TRBD2 (5 bases). Trimming shortened V by 3 bases and J by 2 bases, and 15 bases separated the two germline ends. Per germline, CDR1 MNHEY and CDR2 SMNVEV (reference sequence). The length of the CDR3 is 16 residues. This CDR3 is CASSFSREGPTDTQYF. In DNA, the CDR3 is TGTGCCAGCAGTTTTTCACGGGAAGGTCCCACAGATACGCAGTATTTT.

This chain links TRBV3-1 (or the pseudogene TRBV3-2) with TRBJ2-5; TRBD1 is a possible D gene (5 bases). The germline V gene has CDR1 LGHDT and CDR2 YNNKEL (reference sequence). CDR3 length: 14 amino acids. The ends were cut back, 4 bases at V and 2 bases at J, with 11 bases in the middle. CDR3 sequence reads: CASSRRTRQETQYF. The DNA of the CDR3 is TGTGCCAGCAGCCGCCGGACACGTCAAGAGACCCAGTACTTC.

The chain employs TRBV7-2 and TRBJ1-5; D gene uncertain. CDR1 is SGHTA, CDR2 FQGNSA, per germline. The CDR3 length is 14 residues. The V and J ends lost 4 bases and 7 bases respectively, with 14 bases between them. The CDR3 DNA follows: TGTGCCAGCAGCTCCACGAGGGAGGGCCAGCCCCAGCATTTT. Translation gives CASSSTREGQPQHF.

With regard to this clone: Other DNA variants within this sample encode the same CDR3. The rearrangement links TRBV5-1 to TRBJ1-2, with TRBD1 identical over 7 bases. This CDR3 is 14 amino acids long. CDR1 is SGHRS and CDR2 is YFSETQ in the germline V gene. With V trimmed by 0 bases and J by 4 bases, 3 bases remained unmatched. CDR3 nucleotide sequence: TGCGCCAGCAGCTTGGGACAGGGACCCTATGGCTACACCTTC. Residues: CASSLGQGPYGYTF.

A few counts support this clone. V usage is TRBV11-2 and J usage is TRBJ2-1, with TRBD2 identical over 8 bases. The CDR3 length is 14 residues. Unmatched junction bases numbered 1, after V lost 3 bases and J lost 3 bases. The V gene's germline CDR1 is SGHAT and CDR2 FQNNGV. In nucleotides, the CDR3 is TGTGCCAGCAGCTTTACTAGCGGCTACAATGAGCAGTTCTTC. It encodes CASSFTSGYNEQFF.

The CDR3 here is CASSPQGANTEAFF. As DNA, the CDR3 is TGTGCCAGCTCACCACAGGGGGCGAACACTGAAGCTTTCTTT. This chain connects TRBV18 to TRBJ1-1; 7 bases line up with TRBD1. This CDR3 is built from 14 residues. Germline assignment: CDR1 KGHSH and CDR2 LQKENI. Losses at the gene ends were 1 base for V and 1 base for J; bases not matched to a gene: 0.

The rearrangement links TRBV4-1 to TRBJ1-2; D uncertain. Germline CDR1 and CDR2: MGHRA and YSYEKL. V lost 0 bases, J lost 4 bases, and 15 bases lay in between. The CDR3 has 16 amino acids. Here the CDR3 reads CASSQDDGVGIYGYTF. For the CDR3, the DNA is TGCGCCAGCAGCCAAGATGACGGGGTCGGAATCTATGGCTACACCTTC.

The CDR3 bases are TGTGCCTGGCGACAGGGGGCAGGGTACGAGCAGTACTTC. Encoded protein: CAWRQGAGYEQYF. This chain uses TRBV30 with TRBJ2-7, with TRBD1 matching over 10 bases. This CDR3 region has 13 residues. From germline, CDR1 is GTSNPN and CDR2 SVGIG (reference sequence). V gave up 5 bases and J gave up 4 bases; unmatched junction bases: 5.

The chain couples TRBV5-6 to TRBJ1-1; a weak D match, TRBD1 (6 bases). The CDR3 loop spans 17 amino acids. The V and J ends lost 3 bases and 0 bases respectively, with 18 bases between them. Germline V CDR1 and CDR2: SGHDT, YYEEEE. CDR3 sequence reads: CASSSRQEPIMNTEAFF. For the CDR3, the DNA is TGTGCCAGCAGCTCCCGACAGGAGCCGATAATGAACACTGAAGCTTTCTTT.

The count of this clone is one. J is TRBJ2-7 and V is TRBV4-1; 9 bases fit TRBD2. The junction had 5 bases not matched to a gene; V was cut back by 2 bases and J by 0 bases. Germline V gene lookup returns CDR1 MGHRA and CDR2 YSYEKL. The CDR3 is 16 amino acids. This CDR3 is CASSQIASGDSYEQYF. CDR3 sequence (DNA): TGCGCCAGCAGCCAAATCGCTAGCGGGGACTCCTACGAGCAGTACTTC.